These T cell receptor beta chains were read from a single sample in a study of PD-1 blockade in mismatch repair-deficient tumors. The table came from immunoSEQ multiplex PCR; TCRdb's copy has only in-frame clones and leaves some out. This table has over 15,000 clones, almost 85% appearing once. The sequencing used PBMCs, collected before pembrolizumab treatment. Receptor source: an adult with mismatch repair-deficient cancer. The CDR3 runs from the conserved cysteine through the conserved F or W. A D gene is named only where the DNA matches it firmly. The size entry is marked missing in some rows and otherwise reads once, few, many or a size class.

j_gene	abundance	d_gene	v_gene	CDR3nt	CDR3aa
TRBJ2-1	NA	NA	TRBV19	TGTGCCAGTAGTATTAGAAGGCTAGCGAATTCCTACAATGAGCAGTTCTTC	CASSIRRLANSYNEQFF
TRBJ2-1	NA	NA	TRBV27	TGTGCCAGCAGTACCTTAGGGACTTACAATGAGCAGTTCTTC	CASSTLGTYNEQFF
TRBJ2-7	NA	TRBD1	TRBV10-2	TGCGCCAGCATTAAACAGGGGGCATCCTACGAGCAGTACTTC	CASIKQGASYEQYF
TRBJ2-5	NA	NA	TRBV27	TGTGCCAGCAGTTTATTCGAGCAAGAGACCCAGTACTTC	CASSLFEQETQYF
TRBJ2-6	few	NA	TRBV15	TGTGCCACCAGCAGAGAACACTCTGGGGCCAACGTCCTGACTTTC	CATSREHSGANVLTF
TRBJ1-4	NA	NA	TRBV5-6	TGTGCCAGCAGCTTTACCCGGGACGATGAAAAACTGTTTTTT	CASSFTRDDEKLFF
TRBJ2-3	NA	NA	TRBV6-1	TGTGCCAGCAGTGCCCGTCCAACGGGGGCAGATACGCAGTATTTT	CASSARPTGADTQYF
TRBJ2-7	NA	TRBD1	TRBV7-9	TGTGCCAGCAGCTCAAACGACTGGGACAGGGGTTCCTACGAGCAGTACTTC	CASSSNDWDRGSYEQYF
TRBJ1-1	NA	NA	TRBV6-6	TGTGCCAGCAGTTACTATGTAGGTGGATCGCCCGAAGCTTTCTTT	CASSYYVGGSPEAFF
TRBJ2-3	NA	TRBD2	TRBV29-1	TGCAGCGTTGAAGGGACTAGCGGGATAACAGATACGCAGTATTTT	CSVEGTSGITDTQYF
TRBJ1-1	NA	NA	TRBV5-8	TGTGCCAGCACCCGAGACCTGAACACTGAAGCTTTCTTT	CASTRDLNTEAFF
TRBJ1-1	NA	NA	TRBV6-1	TGTGCCAGCAGTGAAGCAAGGGGCGGGAACACTGAAGCTTTCTTT	CASSEARGGNTEAFF
TRBJ2-3	NA	NA	TRBV4-2	TGTGCCAGCAGCCAAGGTGACTTTTTTAGCACAGATACGCAGTATTTT	CASSQGDFFSTDTQYF
TRBJ1-2	NA	NA	TRBV6-6	TGTGCCAGCACTCCTGAGTTAGCTAACTATGGCTACACCTTC	CASTPELANYGYTF
TRBJ2-7	NA	TRBD1	TRBV9	TGTGCCAGCAGCGTAGGATGGGGGACAGCTTACGAGCAGTACTTC	CASSVGWGTAYEQYF
TRBJ2-7	NA	NA	TRBV19	TGTGCCAGTAGTTCTTGGGGGACCTACGAGCAGTACTTC	CASSSWGTYEQYF
TRBJ2-3	few	TRBD2	TRBV6-4	TGTGCCAGCAGTGACTCGACGGGAGGGCCAGATACGCAGTATTTT	CASSDSTGGPDTQYF
TRBJ2-5	NA	TRBD1	TRBV25-1	TGTGCCAGCAGTGGGCCCGGGGACAGCCAAGAGACCCAGTACTTC	CASSGPGDSQETQYF
TRBJ2-5	NA	NA	TRBV10-3	TGTGCCATCAGTGAGGGAGTGAAAGAGACCCAGTACTTC	CAISEGVKETQYF
TRBJ1-5	NA	NA	TRBV6-1	TGTGCCAGCATGAGTGGTAGCAATCAGCCCCAGCATTTT	CASMSGSNQPQHF
TRBJ1-2	NA	NA	TRBV11-2	TGTGCCAGCAGCTTAGAGTCAGGGCTTGGCTACACCTTC	CASSLESGLGYTF
TRBJ1-2	few	NA	TRBV11-2	TGTGCCAGCAGCTTAGAGACAGCGCGTGGCTACACCTTC	CASSLETARGYTF
TRBJ2-3	NA	TRBD1	TRBV5-1	TGCGCCAGCAGCCAAGGGACAGGGGGTGCAGATACGCAGTATTTT	CASSQGTGGADTQYF
TRBJ2-7	NA	TRBD1	TRBV6-1	TGTGCCAGCAGTGTGGGACAGGGGACAACCTACGAGCAGTACTTC	CASSVGQGTTYEQYF
TRBJ2-3	once	TRBD2	TRBV6-4	TGTGCCAGCAGTGTAACTAGCGGGAGTGCAGATACGCAGTATTTT	CASSVTSGSADTQYF
TRBJ2-5	NA	NA	TRBV28	TGTGCCAGCAGTGAGGACAGTCAAGAGACCCAGTACTTC	CASSEDSQETQYF
TRBJ1-4	NA	NA	TRBV5-4	TGTGCCACCGGTGTCCGGACTAATGAAAAACTGTTTTTT	CATGVRTNEKLFF
TRBJ2-1	NA	TRBD1	TRBV7-9	TGTGCCAGCAGCTCGACAGGGGATCCCTCGGGGCTGCAGTTCTTC	CASSSTGDPSGLQFF
TRBJ2-3	NA	NA	TRBV6-5	TGTGCCAGCAGTTACCGAGAGCAAGATACGCAGTATTTT	CASSYREQDTQYF
TRBJ1-1	NA	NA	TRBV15	TGTGCCACCAGCAGAGATCTAGGGGGGAACACTGAAGCTTTCTTT	CATSRDLGGNTEAFF
TRBJ2-7	NA	NA	TRBV4-2	TGTGCCAGCAGCCAATCAGTCATCTACGAGCAGTACTTC	CASSQSVIYEQYF
TRBJ2-1	NA	NA	TRBV2	TGTGCCAGCGGGCGGGGCAGAGCCTACAATGAGCAGTTCTTC	CASGRGRAYNEQFF